The rows below give T cell receptor beta chains drawn from one sample of a study of graft-versus-host responses after intestinal transplantation. Here immunoSEQ multiplex PCR was the method, and the copy in TCRdb shows in-frame clones only, minus some. The table records about 4,600 clones, approximately 30% of them present only once. The sequencing here drew on alloreactive CD4+ T cells from a mixed lymphocyte reaction culture, taken before intestinal transplant. All receptors come from a human patient who received an intestinal transplant. The CDR3 runs from the conserved cysteine through the conserved F or W. A D gene is named only where the DNA matches it firmly. Clone size is not always given. Where it is, it says once, few, many or a class for expanded clones.

. TRBJ2-3 TRBV5-6 . TGTGCCAGCAGCTTGGAGGTGGGGTCAGATACGCAGTATTTT CASSLEVGSDTQYF
. TRBJ1-2 TRBV4-1 . TGCGCCAGCAGCCCCGACCGCCAGAACCGAAAGACCTATGGCTACACCTTC CASSPDRQNRKTYGYTF
medium-sized TRBJ2-7 TRBV9 . TGTGCCAGCGCAGCAGGGGTCGGGGCCTACGAGCAGTACTTC CASAAGVGAYEQYF
once TRBJ2-6 TRBV29-1 . TGCAGCGTTTACGGCAGACTAAGCATACAAAGTCGGGCCAACGTCCTGACTTTC CSVYGRLSIQSRANVLTF
. TRBJ1-2 TRBV6-1 TRBD1 TGTGCCAGCAGTGGAGGACAGGGACCCGCCTATGGCTACACCTTC CASSGGQGPAYGYTF
. TRBJ2-5 TRBV6-5 TRBD2 TGTGCCAGCAGTTACAGGGTTAAGAGCGGGAGGGAGACCCAGTACTTC CASSYRVKSGRETQYF
medium-sized TRBJ1-2 TRBV6-5 . TGTGCCAGCAGTTACTCGAGGGTAACCAACTATGGCTACACCTTC CASSYSRVTNYGYTF
. TRBJ2-3 TRBV29-1 . TGCAGCGTTGAAGATCGGGGTGGGACAGATACGCAGTATTTT CSVEDRGGTDTQYF
. TRBJ2-7 TRBV20-1 . TGCAGTGCTATATACACCTACGAGCAGTACTTC CSAIYTYEQYF
few TRBJ2-3 TRBV6-5 . TGTGCCAGCAGTGAAGGGTTGGCGGCAGATACGCAGTATTTT CASSEGLAADTQYF
. TRBJ1-2 TRBV4-1 TRBD1 TGCGCCAGCAGTGGACAGGGCGGGGGCTACACCTTC CASSGQGGGYTF
. TRBJ1-1 TRBV7-9 . TGTGCCAGCAGTTCTGGGGGCCCCACTGAAGCTTTCTTT CASSSGGPTEAFF
. TRBJ1-1 TRBV21-1 . TGTGCCAGCAGATCTAAACTAGCTACACAAATTCGCACTGAAGCTTTCTTT CASRSKLATQIRTEAFF
few TRBJ2-5 TRBV15 . TGTGCCACCAGCAGAGACTTAAACCAAGAGACCCAGTACTTC CATSRDLNQETQYF
. TRBJ2-5 TRBV4-1 TRBD2 TGCGCCAGCAGCCAAGAACCGTGGCGGGGGAAAGAGACCCAGTACTTC CASSQEPWRGKETQYF
. TRBJ1-1 TRBV19 . TGTGCCAGTAGTCAAAAACAGGGACGAGAGGATGAAGCTTTCTTT CASSQKQGREDEAFF
. TRBJ1-1 TRBV30 . TGTGCCTGGAGTGCTCCCGCAAGGCTGAACACTGAAGCTTTCTTT CAWSAPARLNTEAFF
. TRBJ2-5 TRBV5-1 TRBD2 TGCGCCAGCAGCCGGACCAGCGGGGGTGAGACCCAGTACTTC CASSRTSGGETQYF
few TRBJ1-1 TRBV6-5 . TGTGCCAGCAGTTTCGACAGGCGCTCGGGCACTGAAGCTTTCTTT CASSFDRRSGTEAFF
. TRBJ2-3 TRBV6-5 . TGTGCCAGCACCTTCGGGGGTTTCACAGATACGCAGTATTTT CASTFGGFTDTQYF
. TRBJ2-7 TRBV20-1 . TGCAGTGCCGTAGGCCCCTACGAGCAGTACTTC CSAVGPYEQYF
few TRBJ1-2 TRBV6-9 . TGTGCCAGCAGACCCCGACGAGGATTCAACTATGGCTACACCTTC CASRPRRGFNYGYTF
. TRBJ1-5 TRBV2 . TGTGCCAGCAGTGAAATAGATAGCAATCAGCCCCAGCATTTT CASSEIDSNQPQHF
few TRBJ1-6 TRBV5-1 . TGCGCCAGCAGCTTAAGTAACGAGTTTAATAATTCACCCCTCCACTTT CASSLSNEFNNSPLHF
many TRBJ2-7 TRBV6-1 . TGTGCCAGCACCCCGGGGAGCGGCTCCTACGAGCAGTACTTC CASTPGSGSYEQYF
. TRBJ1-3 TRBV7-8 . TGTTCCAGCAGCTTAAGACAACGTTTCTCTGGAAACACCATATATTTT CSSSLRQRFSGNTIYF
. TRBJ1-6 TRBV6-8 . TGTGCCAGCAGTTCAAGGGGTGCCCATAATTCACCCCTCCACTTT CASSSRGAHNSPLHF
medium-sized TRBJ1-1 TRBV6-6 . TGTGCCAGCAGCTCCCCACGTGAGAACACTGAAGCTTTCTTT CASSSPRENTEAFF
. TRBJ1-1 TRBV6-5 . TGTGCCAGCAGTTACAGTGGGGTGAACACTGAAGCTTTCTTT CASSYSGVNTEAFF
. TRBJ2-3 TRBV6-1 TRBD2 TGTGCCAGCAAGACTAGCGGGGCTAGCACAGATACGCAGTATTTT CASKTSGASTDTQYF
medium-sized TRBJ2-6 TRBV15 . TGTGCCACCAGCTCCCGACCCTCTTCGTCTGGGGCCAACGTCCTGACTTTC CATSSRPSSSGANVLTF
. TRBJ2-5 TRBV7-9 . TGTGCCAGCAGCTTTGGGCCCAAAGAGACCCAGTACTTC CASSFGPKETQYF
. TRBJ2-6 TRBV6-6 TRBD2 TGTGCCAGCAGTTACGGGAGGGGTGGGGCCAACGTCCTGACTTTC CASSYGRGGANVLTF
few TRBJ1-2 TRBV5-6 . TGTGCCAGCAGCTTTGGGAGATTCTATGGCTACACCTTC CASSFGRFYGYTF
. TRBJ2-5 TRBV2 TRBD2 TGTGCCAGCAAGAGGAGAAGCGGGGAGGCGTTTGAGCAGTACTTC CASKRRSGEAFEQYF
few TRBJ2-3 TRBV4-2 . TGTGCCAGCAGCTTGGGGGGCCGGGGCACAGATACGCAGTATTTT CASSLGGRGTDTQYF
few TRBJ1-5 TRBV4-1 TRBD1 TGCGCCAGCAGCCAAGAGGGACAGGGGGCAGTTCAGCCCCAGCATTTT CASSQEGQGAVQPQHF
few TRBJ2-1 TRBV11-1 . TGTGCCAGCAGCTTAGCTAGCTCCTACAATGAGCAGTTCTTC CASSLASSYNEQFF
few TRBJ2-7 TRBV5-1 . TGCGCCAGCAGCTTGGCCACGACACCTATCTACGAGCAGTACTTC CASSLATTPIYEQYF
. TRBJ1-2 TRBV5-4 . TGTGCCAGCAGCTTGGGGGCAGGCCCCTATGGCTACACCTTC CASSLGAGPYGYTF
few TRBJ2-7 TRBV11-1 TRBD2 TGTGCCAGCAGCTCACTAGCGTACTCCTACGAGCAGTACTTC CASSSLAYSYEQYF
medium-sized TRBJ2-2 TRBV2 . TGTGCCAGCAGGGAGGAGGGAATGGGCACCGGGGAGCTGTTTTTT CASREEGMGTGELFF
. TRBJ2-1 TRBV7-2 . TGTGCCAGCAGCTTAGCGCGAGAGAATGAGCAGTTCTTC CASSLARENEQFF
medium-sized TRBJ2-5 TRBV2 TRBD1 TGTGCCAGCAGACAGGGGGCAGAGACCCAGTACTTC CASRQGAETQYF
. TRBJ1-2 TRBV18 . TGTGCCAGCTCAGGACAATCAGGCGCTAACTATGGCTACACCTTC CASSGQSGANYGYTF
few TRBJ2-3 TRBV7-1 . TGTGCCAGCAGTCGACCGGGAGTTAGCACAGATACGCAGTATTTT CASSRPGVSTDTQYF
. TRBJ2-3 TRBV6-5 . TGTGCCAGCAGTGCGACTAGATTGGGAGATACGCAGTATTTT CASSATRLGDTQYF
few TRBJ2-2 TRBV18 . TGTGCCAGCTCACTCACACAGAACACCGGGGAGCTGTTTTTT CASSLTQNTGELFF
large TRBJ1-2 TRBV4-1 . TGCGCCAGCAGCCGGGACGGGACGGAGGGTAGCTACACCTTC CASSRDGTEGSYTF
medium-sized TRBJ1-1 TRBV6-8 TRBD1 TGTGCCAGCACCTACAGGGGGAATGGCACTGAAGCTTTCTTT CASTYRGNGTEAFF
medium-sized TRBJ2-3 TRBV7-3 TRBD2 TGTGCCAGCAGCTTAACGGGGACTAGCGGGAGTTATACGCAGTATTTT CASSLTGTSGSYTQYF
. TRBJ2-7 TRBV10-3 TRBD1 TGTGCCATCAGTCGGGACAGGGGGATTAGGGAGCAGTACTTC CAISRDRGIREQYF
medium-sized TRBJ2-4 TRBV13 . TGTGCCAGCAGCTTAGTCAAAAACATTCAGTACTTC CASSLVKNIQYF
medium-sized TRBJ2-7 TRBV27 TRBD2 TGTGCCAGCAGTTTACTAGCGGGGGGCGAGCAGTACTTC CASSLLAGGEQYF
. TRBJ1-1 TRBV5-1 TRBD1 TGCGCCAGCAGCTTGTTAGGGGGCGGGGGAGCTTTCTTT CASSLLGGGGAFF
few TRBJ1-1 TRBV28 TRBD1 TGTGCCAGCAGTTTATTGGACAGGGGGCTCCCTGAAGCTTTCTTT CASSLLDRGLPEAFF
. TRBJ2-5 TRBV28 TRBD2 TGTGCCAGCAGTGTCCCCCTAGCGGGAGGTTCAGAGACCCAGTACTTC CASSVPLAGGSETQYF